These 31 T cell receptor beta chains were sequenced from one sample in a study of shared clonotypes between healthy human individuals. Sequenced by immunoSEQ multiplex PCR; TCRdb stores in-frame clones only, minus some. The data contain about 670,000 clones, less than 80% of them singletons. The sample was memory CD4+ T cells sorted from blood. Subset reported: CD45RA-negative fraction. The receptors derive from a woman in her 30s in good health.

The chain recombines TRBV19 with TRBJ1-5, with TRBD1 matching over 10 bases. The CDR3 is 16 amino acids. After removal of 4 bases from V and 6 bases from J, the junction contained 9 bases not matched to a gene. Germline V CDR1 and CDR2: LNHDA, SQIVND (reference sequence). CDR3 sequence (DNA): TGTGCCAGTAGTACATGGGGACAGGGGATAATTCAGCCCCAGCATTTT. Its translation is CASSTWGQGIIQPQHF.

As for this clone: Germline and junction disagree at one end, which may indicate a read error. The CDR3 sequence: CASSEQQGASVIF. CDR3 nucleotides: TGCGCCAGCAGTGAGCAACAGGGGGCCTCAGTTATCTTC. The J gene is TRBJ2-1, the V gene TRBV10-1, with 9 bases lining up with TRBD1. The CDR3 spans 13 residues. Germline V CDR1 and CDR2: WNHNN, SYGVQD (reference sequence).

The rearrangement uses TRBV6-1 and TRBJ2-7, with TRBD1 matching over 8 bases. Germline trimming cut 4 bases from V and 0 bases from J; bases unmatched to any gene: 11. The CDR3 loop spans 17 amino acids. The V gene's germline CDR1 is MNHNS and CDR2 SASEGT. DNA for the CDR3: TGTGCCAGCAGTGCTCCGGGACAGGCCTCGAGCTCCTACGAGCAGTACTTC. This codes for CASSAPGQASSSYEQYF.

The CDR3 here is CASSQEAVTGGELFF. The CDR3 DNA sequence: TGTGCCAGCAGCCAGGAGGCTGTCACTGGCGGGGAGCTGTTTTTT. The rearrangement uses TRBV9 and TRBJ2-2; a possible D gene is TRBD2 (5 bases). Germline lookup yields CDR1 SGDLS and CDR2 YYNGEE. The CDR3 covers 15 residues. The germline V and J ends were trimmed by 4 bases and 7 bases, with 17 bases remaining between them.

Concerning this clone: This could be a read error, since a much larger clone is one nucleotide away. Other DNA sequences in the same sample also yield this CDR3. This rearrangement joins TRBV7-2 to TRBJ1-1, with a tentative D call TRBD1 (5 bases). The germline V gene encodes CDR1 SGHTA and CDR2 FQGNSA. This CDR3 spans 13 amino acids. Between the trimmed V and J ends, which lost 5 bases and 3 bases, there was a span of 10 bases. The CDR3 nucleotides are TGTGCCAGCAGCCGACAGCGGGACACTGAAGCTTTCTTT. Amino acids: CASSRQRDTEAFF.

Points on this clone: The same CDR3 also results from other DNA sequences found in this sample. This rearrangement joins TRBV5-1 to TRBJ1-1; the D is unclear. This CDR3 comprises 14 residues. Trimming cost V 0 bases and J 0 bases, with 6 bases left between them. Germline V gene lookup returns CDR1 SGHRS and CDR2 YFSETQ. CDR3 sequence (DNA): TGCGCCAGCAGCTTGGCCTTCCTGAACACTGAAGCTTTCTTT. As protein: CASSLAFLNTEAFF.

V gene TRBV5-4 combines with J gene TRBJ1-5; D not resolved. Germline V gene lookup returns CDR1 SGHNT and CDR2 YYREEE (reference sequence). The CDR3 extends over 15 amino acids. V dropped 0 bases and J dropped 2 bases, with 9 bases sitting between them. DNA of the CDR3: TGTGCCAGCAGCTTGGGGAGTTTGGGCAATCAGCCCCAGCATTTT. It specifies CASSLGSLGNQPQHF.

The genes are TRBV4-1 and TRBJ1-1, with D uncertain. Trimming took off 9 bases at V and 1 base at J, with 12 bases between the two ends. Germline values: CDR1 MGHRA, CDR2 YSYEKL. This CDR3 contains 13 residues. The CDR3 DNA reads as TGCGCCAGTGCCCTCGGACCGAACACTGAAGCTTTCTTT. This encodes CASALGPNTEAFF.

The CDR3 here is CASRSPGSKYEQFF. CDR3 DNA: TGCGCCAGCAGATCTCCGGGTAGCAAGTATGAGCAGTTCTTC. This chain uses TRBV4-1 with TRBJ2-1; D gene ambiguous. Germline CDR1 MGHRA, CDR2 YSYEKL. The ends were cut back, 6 bases at V and 8 bases at J, with 17 bases in the middle. The CDR3 runs 14 residues.

The chain recombines TRBV19 with TRBJ2-5; 8 nucleotides agree with TRBD2. Per germline, CDR1 LNHDA and CDR2 SQIVND (reference sequence). V shed 4 bases and J 5 bases; nucleotides not matched to a gene: 6. The CDR3 spans 14 residues. CDR3 residues: CASSRAGVGETQYF. The CDR3 coding sequence is TGTGCCAGTAGTAGAGCGGGAGTGGGGGAGACCCAGTACTTC.

The table lists this clone with a few counts. J is TRBJ2-5 and V is TRBV18; maybe TRBD1 (5 bases). Germline V lookup: CDR1 KGHSH, CDR2 LQKENI. The CDR3 spans 13 residues. The ends were cut back, 5 bases at V and 2 bases at J, with 9 bases in the middle. The CDR3 sequence: CASSSTGQETQYF. In DNA, the CDR3 is TGTGCCAGCTCATCTACAGGTCAAGAGACCCAGTACTTC. Looking up the rest from reference TRBV18 and TRBJ2-5 gives the full variable domain: NAGVMQNPRHLVRRRGQEARLRCSPMKGHSHVYWYRQLPEEGLKFMVYLQKENIIDESGMPKERFSAEFPKEGPSILRIQQVVRGDSAAYFCASSSTGQETQYFGPGTRLLVL.

The chain employs TRBV7-9 and TRBJ2-7; tentatively, D is TRBD1 or TRBD2 (5 bases each). Germline CDR1 and CDR2: SEHNR and FQNEAQ (reference sequence). The CDR3 covers 14 residues. V lost 5 bases to trimming and J lost 6 bases, with 17 bases between them. DNA for the CDR3: TGTGCCAGCAGCCCTGGGACCGCCCGATCCGAGCAGTACTTC. Translated: CASSPGTARSEQYF.

This clone has just one count. The chain is built from TRBV10-2 and TRBJ2-7, with a weak D call TRBD2 (6 bases). The length of the CDR3 is 14 residues. The V end was cut by 3 bases, the J end by 3 bases, with 12 bases between. Germline V gene data show CDR1 as WSHSY and CDR2 as SAAADI. The CDR3 nucleotides read TGCGCCAGCAGTGACGCCTTGGGGGGCTACGAGCAGTACTTC. This gives the protein CASSDALGGYEQYF.

This sequence joins TRBV7-8 and TRBJ2-1; 12 bases map to TRBD2. The CDR3 loop spans 14 amino acids. Per the germline V gene, CDR1 is SGHVS and CDR2 is FQNEAQ. Trimming removed 1 base from V and 14 bases from J; junction bases left unmatched: 6. CDR3 sequence (DNA): TGTGCCAGCAGCTTAGGACTAGCGGGAGATAGAAAGTTCTTC. Translated, it gives CASSLGLAGDRKFF.

This clone is labeled as large. The chain joins TRBV19 to TRBJ2-5, with D tentatively TRBD2 (6 bases). Germline lookup yields CDR1 LNHDA and CDR2 SQIVND (reference sequence). Trimming removed 6 bases from V and 5 bases from J, with 13 bases in between. The CDR3 covers 13 residues. In DNA form, the CDR3 reads TGTGCCAGTAGGGGAGGAAACGGGGAGACCCAGTACTTC. It translates to CASRGGNGETQYF.

There are many counts of this clone. The genes are TRBV11-1 and TRBJ2-1, with 7 bases identical to TRBD1. The CDR3 covers 15 residues. Germline V gene lookup returns CDR1 SGHAT and CDR2 FQDESV (reference sequence). V lost 2 bases to trimming and J lost 3 bases; unmatched junction nucleotides: 4. The CDR3 loop reads CASSLMQGDYNEQFF. The DNA of the CDR3 is TGTGCCAGCAGCTTAATGCAGGGGGACTACAATGAGCAGTTCTTC. Together with reference TRBV11-1 and TRBJ2-1, the CDR3 gives the full variable domain: EAEVAQSPRYKITEKSQAVAFWCDPISGHATLYWYRQILGQGPELLVQFQDESVVDDSQLPKDRFSAERLKGVDSTLKIQPAELGDSAMYLCASSLMQGDYNEQFFGPGTRLTVL.

The rearrangement uses TRBV28 and TRBJ2-7; D not certain. V lost 3 bases and J 4 bases, leaving 13 bases between the germline ends. Per germline, CDR1 MDHEN and CDR2 SYDVKM. The CDR3 totals 14 residues. CDR3 amino acids: CASSLPSAVYEQYF. CDR3 nucleotide sequence: TGTGCCAGCAGTTTGCCCTCCGCGGTATACGAGCAGTACTTC.

This clone was counted only a few times. The J gene is TRBJ2-6, the V gene TRBV9, with D possibly being TRBD2 (6 bases). The ends were cut back, 0 bases at V and 4 bases at J, with 14 bases in the middle. The length of the CDR3 is 17 residues. Germline CDR1 is SGDLS and CDR2 is YYNGEE. The CDR3 DNA sequence: TGTGCCAGCAGCGTAGCTGTGGGGGGTTCCGGGGCCAACGTCCTGACTTTC. Protein sequence: CASSVAVGGSGANVLTF.

This rearrangement joins TRBV6-5 to TRBJ2-7; possible D gene TRBD2, 7 bases. V lost 0 bases and J 2 bases, leaving 11 bases between the germline ends. Germline CDR1 MNHEY, CDR2 SVGAGI. This CDR3 is built from 15 residues. The DNA of the CDR3 is TGTGCCAGCAGTTACTCGATAGGGGGGGCCTACGAGCAGTACTTC. Protein sequence: CASSYSIGGAYEQYF.

The gene calls are TRBV11-2 and TRBJ1-3; no definite D call. V was clipped by 4 bases and J by 0 bases, with 7 bases between them. Germline V gene lookup returns CDR1 SGHAT and CDR2 FQNNGV. This CDR3 region has 14 residues. The CDR3 nucleotides are TGTGCCAGCAGCTCCCTCTCCTCTGGAAACACCATATATTTT. Amino acids: CASSSLSSGNTIYF. Full variable domain (rest looked up from reference TRBV11-2 and TRBJ1-3): EAGVAQSPRYKIIEKRQSVAFWCNPISGHATLYWYQQILGQGPKLLIQFQNNGVVDDSQLPKDRFSAERLKGVDSTLKIQPAKLEDSAVYLCASSSLSSGNTIYFGEGSWLTVV.

This chain joins TRBV4-1 and TRBJ2-1; 10 bases are shared with TRBD2. Germline V gives CDR1 MGHRA, CDR2 YSYEKL. With 10 bases clipped from V and 7 bases from J, the junction kept 10 bases outside the gene matches. The CDR3 sequence is 14 residues long. CDR3 bases: TGCGCCACCTCCTCTAGCGGGAGTAGTAATGAGCAGTTCTTC. Translated: CATSSSGSSNEQFF.

The CDR3 is CASRSGQGSSYEQYF. The DNA for the CDR3 is TGTGCCAGCCGAAGCGGACAGGGCAGCTCCTACGAGCAGTACTTC. This chain connects TRBV6-1 to TRBJ2-7; TRBD1 matches at 8 bases. CDR1 MNHNS and CDR2 SASEGT come from the germline V gene. The junction had 9 bases not matched to a gene; V was cut back by 8 bases and J by 0 bases. The CDR3 loop spans 15 amino acids.

The V call is TRBV28, the J call TRBJ1-2; the match to TRBD1 covers 7 bases. Trimming cost V 5 bases and J 0 bases; bases outside gene matches: 9. This CDR3 has 16 residues. Germline V gene lookup returns CDR1 MDHEN and CDR2 SYDVKM. The CDR3 nucleotides are TGTGCCAGCAGTATCTTACAGGGGAACTCTAACTATGGCTACACCTTC. Residues: CASSILQGNSNYGYTF.

The chain is built from TRBV6-5 and TRBJ2-5, with D tentatively TRBD1 (5 bases). With 5 bases removed from V and 4 bases from J, the gap between germline ends came to 11 bases. Germline values: CDR1 MNHEY, CDR2 SVGAGI. The CDR3 extends over 13 amino acids. The CDR3 protein is CASSLTQVETQYF. In nucleotides, the CDR3 is TGTGCCAGCAGTCTAACACAGGTAGAGACCCAGTACTTC.

The table lists this clone with a few counts. Distinct nucleotide sequences in the sample also encode this CDR3. This CDR3 is CASSPPGQGNEKLFF. CDR3 bases: TGTGCCAGCTCACCACCGGGACAGGGGAATGAAAAACTGTTTTTT. The V and J genes are TRBV18 and TRBJ1-4, with 10 bases matching TRBD1. V lost 0 bases and J lost 5; bases outside the gene matches: 0. Per the germline V gene, CDR1 is KGHSH and CDR2 is LQKENI. This CDR3 spans 15 amino acids.

The V and J genes are TRBV29-1 and TRBJ1-1; 11 nucleotides agree with TRBD1. The CDR3 length is 15 residues. In germline, CDR1 is SQVTM, CDR2 ANQGSEA. V gave up 5 bases and J gave up 4 bases; unmatched junction bases: 9. The CDR3 bases are TGCAGCGTTTGGACAGGGGGCTTTCAACGCACTGAAGCTTTCTTT. Protein: CSVWTGGFQRTEAFF.

The gene calls are TRBV5-6 and TRBJ2-2; D gene uncertain. CDR1 is SGHDT and CDR2 is YYEEEE in the germline V gene. The CDR3 loop spans 16 amino acids. The ends were cut back, 6 bases at V and 0 bases at J, with 15 bases in the middle. The CDR3 is CASILLSVPNTGELFF. The CDR3 region has the DNA TGTGCCAGCATCCTACTATCGGTTCCGAACACCGGGGAGCTGTTTTTT.

This rearrangement joins TRBV28 to TRBJ2-3; D is uncertain. Germline CDR1 reads MDHEN; CDR2 reads SYDVKM. V lost 2 bases and J lost 8, with 11 bases in between. The CDR3 is 13 amino acids. The CDR3: CASSLGPGGTQYF. In nucleotides, the CDR3 is TGTGCCAGCAGTTTAGGCCCCGGCGGTACGCAGTATTTT.

This clone was seen only a few times. The chain links TRBV14 to TRBJ1-2; D remains unclear. This CDR3 contains 14 residues. Germline V gives CDR1 SGHDN, CDR2 FVKESK. V was shortened by 0 bases and J by 6 bases, with 11 bases between the two germline ends. The CDR3 sequence: CASSQDITGDGYTF. The CDR3 DNA is TGTGCCAGCAGCCAAGATATAACCGGTGATGGCTACACCTTC.

This clone was picked up a small number of times. This chain connects TRBV5-1 to TRBJ2-5, with 11 bases identical to TRBD1. CDR1 is SGHRS, CDR2 YFSETQ, per germline. This CDR3 region has 14 residues. V was clipped by 3 bases and J by 4 bases; unmatched bases: 2. The CDR3 nucleotides are TGCGCCAGCAGCTCGGGACAGGGGGGAGAGACCCAGTACTTC. It yields the protein CASSSGQGGETQYF.

This clone was detected once. CDR3 protein: CASSADEDTEAFF. CDR3 DNA sequence: TGTGCCAGCAGCGCCGACGAGGACACTGAAGCTTTCTTT. The rearrangement joins TRBV6-4 to TRBJ1-1; D call uncertain. This CDR3 has 13 amino acids. The V gene's germline CDR1 is MRHNA and CDR2 SNTAGT. V was shortened by 6 bases and J by 3 bases, with 11 bases between the two germline ends.